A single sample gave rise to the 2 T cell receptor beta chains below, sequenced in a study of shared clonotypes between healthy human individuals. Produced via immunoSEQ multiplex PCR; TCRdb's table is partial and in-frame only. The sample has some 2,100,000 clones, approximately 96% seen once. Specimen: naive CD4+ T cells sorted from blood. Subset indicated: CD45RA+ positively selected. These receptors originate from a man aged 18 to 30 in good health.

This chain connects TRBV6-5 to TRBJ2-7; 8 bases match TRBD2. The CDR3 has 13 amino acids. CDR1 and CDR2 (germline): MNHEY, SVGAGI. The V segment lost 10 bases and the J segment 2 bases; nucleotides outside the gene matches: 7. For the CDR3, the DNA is TGTGCCACCAATCGGGGGGGGCCCTACGAGCAGTACTTC. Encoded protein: CATNRGGPYEQYF.

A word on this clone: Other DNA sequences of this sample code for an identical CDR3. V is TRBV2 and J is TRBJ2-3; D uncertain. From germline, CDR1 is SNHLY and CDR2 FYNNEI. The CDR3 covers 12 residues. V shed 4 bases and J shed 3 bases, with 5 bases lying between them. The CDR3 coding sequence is TGTGCCAGCAGTGTGGGGACAGATACGCAGTATTTT. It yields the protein CASSVGTDTQYF. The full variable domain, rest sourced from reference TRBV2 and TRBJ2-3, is EPEVTQTPSHQVTQMGQEVILRCVPISNHLYFYWYRQILGQKVEFLVSFYNNEISEKSEIFDDQFSVERPDGSNFTLKIRSTKLEDSAMYFCASSVGTDTQYFGPGTRLTVL.